These 5 T cell receptor beta chains originate from one sample sequenced in a study of molecular identifiers for immune sequencing clone quantification. MiXCR, run by TCRdb on the PCR reads, gives a single entry per CDR3 protein. The table includes some 650,000 distinct CDR3 sequences, 20% detected once. Sequenced material: naive CD8+ T cells from blood, with Jurkat cell RNA spiked in. Regarding subset: FACS-sorted CD8+CD4-CCR7+CD45RA+ naive T cells. These receptors were obtained from a human donor in good health. Some libraries in this study had Jurkat cell RNA spiked in.

This clonotype was seen repeatedly, ten times or more. This chain joins TRBV9 and TRBJ1-1, with 7 bases lining up with TRBD1. This CDR3 has 15 residues. CDR1 and CDR2 (germline): SGDLS, YYNGEE. V lost 0 bases and J lost 2; bases outside the gene matches: 4. The CDR3 protein is CASSVGGGRNTEAFF. The CDR3 DNA is TGTGCCAGCAGCGTAGGAGGGGGCCGCAACACTGAAGCTTTCTTT. The full variable domain, rest sourced from reference TRBV9 and TRBJ1-1, is DSGVTQTPKHLITATGQRVTLRCSPRSGDLSVYWYQQSLDQGLQFLIQYYNGEERAKGNILERFSAQQFPDLHSELNLSSLELGDSALYFCASSVGGGRNTEAFFGQGTRLTVV.

This clonotype was seen ten or more times. The chain combines TRBV3-1 with TRBJ2-3; D not resolved. V lost 5 bases and J lost 3, with 15 bases in between. This CDR3 comprises 15 residues. Germline-derived CDR1 and CDR2 are LGHDT and YNNKEL (reference sequence). The CDR3 loop reads CASSFPSTGTDTQYF. The CDR3 DNA sequence: TGTGCCAGCAGCTTCCCCTCAACTGGGACAGATACGCAGTATTTT.

The table lists this clonotype with many counts. The rearrangement uses TRBV9 and TRBJ2-6; maybe TRBD2 (5 bases). The V gene's germline CDR1 is SGDLS and CDR2 YYNGEE. The CDR3 spans 17 residues. Trimming cost V 4 bases and J 2 bases, with 16 bases left between them. In DNA, the CDR3 is TGTGCCAGCAGCCCCGGTGGTACGGGGACTGGGGCCAACGTCCTGACTTTC. This sequence encodes CASSPGGTGTGANVLTF.

As to this clonotype: This could be a read error, since a much larger clone is one nucleotide away. The V and J genes are TRBV2 and TRBJ1-5, with a possible D match to TRBD1 (6 bases). The length of the CDR3 is 17 residues. V was cut by 8 bases and J by 5 bases, with 25 bases left in between. Germline V CDR1 and CDR2: SNHLY, FYNNEI. The CDR3 spells CASEGTGREIGDQPQHF. The CDR3 DNA reads TGTGCCAGCGAGGGCACAGGGCGGGAGATAGGCGATCAGCCCCAGCATTTT.

This clonotype appeared many times. The gene calls are TRBV25-1 and TRBJ2-7; D might be TRBD1 or TRBD2, each matching 5 bases. Germline CDR1 reads MGHDK; CDR2 reads SYGVNS. Between the trimmed V and J ends, which lost 4 bases and 2 bases, there was a span of 18 bases. There are 16 residues in the CDR3. The CDR3 DNA sequence: TGTGCCAGCAGTGCCCGTGGGACGCCCATTACCTACGAGCAGTACTTC. Translated, it gives CASSARGTPITYEQYF.